This T cell receptor (beta chain) was obtained from a study of blood T cell repertoires in COVID-19. Authors' processing steps: Reference gene primer amplification in the assay estimated nucleated cell counts. The assay was immunoSEQ multiplex PCR, and TCRdb's table has in-frame clones only and misses some. V and J calls and clone size are those listed in that table; D and trimming were worked out from the DNA. The table shows about 240,000 clones, with approximately 90% occurring only once. Researchers sorted participants into cohorts using their self-reported clinical history. The length of the CDR3 is 13 residues. CDR1 and CDR2 from the germline V gene are MGHRA and YSYEKL. V lost 1 base and J lost 3, with 7 bases in between.

The chain combines TRBV4-1 with TRBJ2-7; D is uncertain. Sequencing used PBMCs or T cells enriched from blood (not recorded which). This TCR derives from a woman in her thirties who had recovered from COVID-19. CDR3 residues: CASSQARYYEQYF. CDR3 sequence (DNA): TGCGCCAGCAGCCAAGCCCGTTACTACGAGCAGTACTTC.